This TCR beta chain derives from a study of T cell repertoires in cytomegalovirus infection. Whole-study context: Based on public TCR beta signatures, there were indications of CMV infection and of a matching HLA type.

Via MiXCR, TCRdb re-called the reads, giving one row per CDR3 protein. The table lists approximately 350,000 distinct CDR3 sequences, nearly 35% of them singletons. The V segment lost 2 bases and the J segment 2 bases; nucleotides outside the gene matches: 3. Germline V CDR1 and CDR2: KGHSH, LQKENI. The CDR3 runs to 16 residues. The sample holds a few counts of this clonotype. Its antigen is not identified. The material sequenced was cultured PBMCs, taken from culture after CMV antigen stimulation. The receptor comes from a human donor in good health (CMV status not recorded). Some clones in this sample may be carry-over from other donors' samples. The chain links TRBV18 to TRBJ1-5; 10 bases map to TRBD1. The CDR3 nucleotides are TGTGCCAGCTCACCATCCGGACAGGGGGGCAATCAGCCCCAGCATTTT. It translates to CASSPSGQGGNQPQHF. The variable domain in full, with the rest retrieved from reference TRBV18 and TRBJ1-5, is NAGVMQNPRHLVRRRGQEARLRCSPMKGHSHVYWYRQLPEEGLKFMVYLQKENIIDESGMPKERFSAEFPKEGPSILRIQQVVRGDSAAYFCASSPSGQGGNQPQHFGDGTRLSIL.